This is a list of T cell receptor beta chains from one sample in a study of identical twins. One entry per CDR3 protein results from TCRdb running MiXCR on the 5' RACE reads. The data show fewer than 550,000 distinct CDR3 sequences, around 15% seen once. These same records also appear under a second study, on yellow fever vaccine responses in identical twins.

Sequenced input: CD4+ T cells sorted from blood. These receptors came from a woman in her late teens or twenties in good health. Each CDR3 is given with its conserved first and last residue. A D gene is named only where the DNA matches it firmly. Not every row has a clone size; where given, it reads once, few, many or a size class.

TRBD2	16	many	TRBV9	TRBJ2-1	CASSGAGGPSYNEQFF	TGTGCCAGCAGCGGAGCGGGGGGGCCCTCCTACAATGAGCAGTTCTTC
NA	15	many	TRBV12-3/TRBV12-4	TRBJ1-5	CASSLAGGSNQPQHF	TGTGCCAGCAGTTTAGCGGGGGGTAGCAATCAGCCCCAGCATTTT
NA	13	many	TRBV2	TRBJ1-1	CASTTRENTEAFF	TGTGCCAGCACGACCCGGGAAAACACTGAAGCTTTCTTT
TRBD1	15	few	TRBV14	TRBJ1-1	CASSQAKAGGTEAFF	TGTGCCAGCAGCCAAGCGAAGGCAGGGGGCACTGAAGCTTTCTTT
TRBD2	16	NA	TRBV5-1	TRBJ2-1	CASRFSRTSGSGEQFF	TGCGCCAGCAGATTTTCCAGGACTAGCGGGAGCGGTGAGCAGTTCTTC
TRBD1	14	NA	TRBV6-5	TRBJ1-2	CASSYSQGSYGYTF	TGTGCCAGCAGTTACTCACAGGGGTCCTATGGCTACACCTTC
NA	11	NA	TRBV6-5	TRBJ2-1	CASSSGSRQFF	TGTGCCAGCAGTTCTGGCTCTCGCCAGTTCTTC
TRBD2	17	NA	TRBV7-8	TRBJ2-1	CAGSNRLAGGSYNEQFF	TGTGCCGGCAGCAACCGACTAGCGGGAGGGAGCTACAATGAGCAGTTCTTC
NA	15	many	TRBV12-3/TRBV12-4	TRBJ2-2	CASSLQGSNTGELFF	TGTGCCAGCAGTTTACAGGGATCCAACACCGGGGAGCTGTTTTTT
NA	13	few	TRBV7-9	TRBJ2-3	CASSSARTDTQYF	TGTGCCAGCAGCTCGGCACGAACAGATACGCAGTATTTT
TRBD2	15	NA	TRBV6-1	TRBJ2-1	CASSQGLALFNEQFF	TGTGCCAGCAGCCAGGGACTAGCGCTTTTCAATGAGCAGTTCTTC
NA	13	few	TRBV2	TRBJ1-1	CASNQGRDTEAFF	TGTGCCAGCAATCAGGGACGAGACACTGAAGCTTTCTTT
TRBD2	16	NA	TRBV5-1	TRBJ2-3	CASSRRGRLAGDTQYF	TGCGCCAGCAGCCGACGTGGGAGACTAGCGGGAGATACGCAGTATTTT
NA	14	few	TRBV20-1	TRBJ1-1	CSAKLQGRSTEAFF	TGCAGTGCTAAGTTACAGGGTAGGAGCACTGAAGCTTTCTTT
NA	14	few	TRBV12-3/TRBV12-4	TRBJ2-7	CASSAWTDNYEQYF	TGTGCCAGCAGTGCCTGGACAGATAACTACGAGCAGTACTTC
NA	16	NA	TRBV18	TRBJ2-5	CASSPPRGDTTVTQYF	TGTGCCAGCTCACCCCCCCGGGGTGATACTACTGTGACCCAGTACTTC
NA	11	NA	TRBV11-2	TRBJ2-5	CASRFGETQYF	TGTGCCAGCAGGTTCGGGGAGACCCAGTACTTC
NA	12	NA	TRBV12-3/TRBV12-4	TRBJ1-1	CASSFSGSEAFF	TGTGCCAGCAGTTTCTCTGGGTCTGAAGCTTTCTTT
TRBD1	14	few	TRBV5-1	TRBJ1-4	CASSRDSLNEKLFF	TGCGCCAGCAGCCGGGACAGCCTTAATGAAAAACTGTTTTTT
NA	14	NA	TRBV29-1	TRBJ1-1	CSVASGARNTEAFF	TGCAGCGTTGCCTCGGGGGCGCGGAACACTGAAGCTTTCTTT
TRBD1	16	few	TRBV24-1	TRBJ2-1	CATSGGGGQGRNEQFF	TGTGCCACCAGTGGTGGGGGTGGACAGGGTCGCAATGAGCAGTTCTTC
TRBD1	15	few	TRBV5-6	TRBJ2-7	CASSFLGTGSYEQYF	TGTGCCAGCAGCTTTTTAGGGACAGGGAGCTACGAGCAGTACTTC
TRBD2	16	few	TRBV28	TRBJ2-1	CASSSPTSGGHNEQFF	TGTGCCAGCAGTTCCCCTACTAGCGGGGGACACAATGAGCAGTTCTTC
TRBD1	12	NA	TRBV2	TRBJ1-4	CASMTGGEKLFF	TGTGCCAGCATGACAGGGGGCGAAAAACTGTTTTTT
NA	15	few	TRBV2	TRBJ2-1	CASSARDGVYNEQFF	TGTGCCAGCAGTGCAAGGGACGGTGTTTACAATGAGCAGTTCTTC
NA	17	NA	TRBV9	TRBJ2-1	CASSVNGDNSPYNEQFF	TGTGCCAGCAGCGTAAATGGGGACAACAGCCCCTACAATGAGCAGTTCTTC
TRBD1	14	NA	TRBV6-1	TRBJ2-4	CASSPGQAEYIQYF	TGTGCCAGCAGCCCAGGACAGGCGGAGTACATTCAGTACTTC
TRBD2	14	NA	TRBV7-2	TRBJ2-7	CASSQAGVLHEQYF	TGTGCCAGCAGTCAAGCGGGAGTTCTCCACGAGCAGTACTTC
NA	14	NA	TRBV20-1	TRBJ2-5	CSAGVASAQETQYF	TGCAGTGCGGGAGTGGCTAGCGCCCAAGAGACCCAGTACTTC
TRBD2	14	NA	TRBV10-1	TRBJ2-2	CASRLARDTGELFF	TGCGCCAGCAGACTAGCGCGGGACACCGGGGAGCTGTTTTTT
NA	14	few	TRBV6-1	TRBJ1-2	CASRTGSANYGYTF	TGTGCCAGCAGAACAGGGTCGGCTAACTATGGCTACACCTTC
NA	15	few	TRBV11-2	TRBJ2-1	CASSTRTGIYNEQFF	TGTGCCAGCAGCACTCGGACGGGAATATACAATGAGCAGTTCTTC
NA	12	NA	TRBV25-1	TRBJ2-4	CASRGDKNIQYF	TGTGCCAGCCGGGGCGACAAAAACATTCAGTACTTC
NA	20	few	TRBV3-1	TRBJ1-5	CASSPRLGLSRGGSNQPQHF	TGTGCCAGCAGCCCGCGGCTCGGGCTATCTAGGGGTGGGAGCAATCAGCCCCAGCATTTT
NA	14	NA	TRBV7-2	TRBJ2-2	CASSFSMRPGELFF	TGTGCCAGCAGCTTTTCCATGCGACCCGGGGAGCTGTTTTTT
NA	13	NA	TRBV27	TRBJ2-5	CASSLSMWETQYF	TGTGCCAGCAGTTTATCCATGTGGGAGACCCAGTACTTC
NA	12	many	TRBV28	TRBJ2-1	CASALVYNEQFF	TGTGCCAGCGCGCTAGTGTACAATGAGCAGTTCTTC